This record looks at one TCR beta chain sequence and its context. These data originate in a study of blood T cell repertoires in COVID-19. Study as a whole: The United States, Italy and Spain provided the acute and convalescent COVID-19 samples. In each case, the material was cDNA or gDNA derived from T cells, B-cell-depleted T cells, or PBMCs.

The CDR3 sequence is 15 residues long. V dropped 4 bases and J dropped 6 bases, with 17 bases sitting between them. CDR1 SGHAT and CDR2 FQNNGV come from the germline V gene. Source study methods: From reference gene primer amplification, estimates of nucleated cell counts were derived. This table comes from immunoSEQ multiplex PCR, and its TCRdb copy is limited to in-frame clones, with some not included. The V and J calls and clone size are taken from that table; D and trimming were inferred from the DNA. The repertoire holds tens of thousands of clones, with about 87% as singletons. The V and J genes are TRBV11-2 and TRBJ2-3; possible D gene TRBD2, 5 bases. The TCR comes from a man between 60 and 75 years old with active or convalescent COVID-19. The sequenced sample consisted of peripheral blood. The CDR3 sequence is CASSSRRTGRDTQYF. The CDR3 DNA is TGTGCCAGCAGCTCCCGACGGACTGGAAGGGATACGCAGTATTTT.